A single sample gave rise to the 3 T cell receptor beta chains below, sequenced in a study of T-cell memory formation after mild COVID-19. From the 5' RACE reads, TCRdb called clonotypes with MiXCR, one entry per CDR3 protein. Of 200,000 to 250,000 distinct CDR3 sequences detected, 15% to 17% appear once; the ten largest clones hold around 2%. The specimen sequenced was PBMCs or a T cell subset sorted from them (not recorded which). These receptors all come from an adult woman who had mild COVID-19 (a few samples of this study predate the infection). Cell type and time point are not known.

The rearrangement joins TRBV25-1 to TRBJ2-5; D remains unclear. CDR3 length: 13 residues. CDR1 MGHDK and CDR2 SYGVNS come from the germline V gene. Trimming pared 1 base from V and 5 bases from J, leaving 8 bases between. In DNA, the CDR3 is TGTGCCAGCAGTGAATCTTCTGGGGAGACCCAGTACTTC. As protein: CASSESSGETQYF.

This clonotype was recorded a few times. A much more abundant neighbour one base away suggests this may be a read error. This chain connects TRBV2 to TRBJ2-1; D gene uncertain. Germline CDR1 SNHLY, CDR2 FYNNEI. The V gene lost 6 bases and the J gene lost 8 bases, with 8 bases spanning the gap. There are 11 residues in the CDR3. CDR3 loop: CASSPGDEQFF. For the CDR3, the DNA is TGTGCCAGCAGCCCTGGGGATGAGCAGTTCTTC.

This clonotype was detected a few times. CDR3 sequence reads: CASSRGNQPQHF. Here the CDR3 DNA reads TGTGCCAGCAGCCGGGGGAATCAGCCCCAGCATTTT. The chain employs TRBV7-9 and TRBJ1-5; possibly TRBD1 for D (5 bases). The CDR3 loop spans 12 amino acids. The V gene lost 5 bases and the J gene lost 4 bases, with 6 bases spanning the gap. Germline CDR1 SEHNR, CDR2 FQNEAQ (reference sequence).